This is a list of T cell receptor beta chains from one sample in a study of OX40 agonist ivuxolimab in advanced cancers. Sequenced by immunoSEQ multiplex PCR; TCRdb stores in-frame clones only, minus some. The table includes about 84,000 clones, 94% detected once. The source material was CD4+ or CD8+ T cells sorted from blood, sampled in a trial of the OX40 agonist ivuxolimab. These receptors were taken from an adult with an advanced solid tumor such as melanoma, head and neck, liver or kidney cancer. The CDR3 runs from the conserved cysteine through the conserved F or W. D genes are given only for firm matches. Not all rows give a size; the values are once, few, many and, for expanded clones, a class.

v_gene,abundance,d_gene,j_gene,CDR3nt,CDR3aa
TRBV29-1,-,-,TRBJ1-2,TGCAGCGTACCGACAAACGACTATGGCTACACCTTC,CSVPTNDYGYTF
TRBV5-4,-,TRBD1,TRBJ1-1,TGTGCCAGCAGCAGGGGGCCCACTGAAGCTTTCTTT,CASSRGPTEAFF
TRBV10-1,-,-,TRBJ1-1,TGCGCCAGCAGTGCAAGGCAGGGCCCTTCATTTCTGAACACTGAAGCTTTCTTT,CASSARQGPSFLNTEAFF
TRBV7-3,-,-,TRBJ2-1,TGTGCCAGCAGCTTAATGTCCTCCCCCCCCCACAATGAGCAGTTCTTC,CASSLMSSPPHNEQFF
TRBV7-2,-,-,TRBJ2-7,TGTGCCAGCAGCTTCGGGCAGGCTTCTTACGAGCAGTACTTC,CASSFGQASYEQYF
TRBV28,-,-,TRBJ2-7,TGTGCCAGCAGTTTTGGCGATGCGGCCCGCTACGAGCAGTACTTC,CASSFGDAARYEQYF
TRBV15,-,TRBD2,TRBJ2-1,TGTGCCACCAGCGAAGGACTAGCGGGAGATTCGTTTTGGGATGAGCAGTTCTTC,CATSEGLAGDSFWDEQFF
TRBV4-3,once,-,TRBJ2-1,TGCGCCAGCAGCCAGTCGACAGTGACCTCCTACAATGAGCAGTTCTTC,CASSQSTVTSYNEQFF
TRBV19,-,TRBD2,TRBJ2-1,TGTGCCAGTAGTATAGGGAGGACTAGTATTGGTGAGCAGTTCTTC,CASSIGRTSIGEQFF
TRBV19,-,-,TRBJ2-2,TGTGCCAGTAGTATCCGGGGGCTATTGAACACCGGGGAGCTGTTTTTT,CASSIRGLLNTGELFF
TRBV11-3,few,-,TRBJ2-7,TGTGCCAGCAGTTATTTCACTGCCTACGAGCAGTACTTC,CASSYFTAYEQYF
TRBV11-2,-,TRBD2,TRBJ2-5,TGTGCCAGCACCTTAGCGGGAGAGGGAGAGACCCAGTACTTC,CASTLAGEGETQYF
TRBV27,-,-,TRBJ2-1,TGTGCCAGCAGTTTATCGGGGGCTCCTCGCAATGAGCAGTTCTTC,CASSLSGAPRNEQFF
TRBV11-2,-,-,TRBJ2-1,TGTGCCAGCAGCCTGACAACCAATGAGCAGTTCTTC,CASSLTTNEQFF
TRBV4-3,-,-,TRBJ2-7,TGCGCCAGCAGCCAAGGGACTGGCACCTACGAGCAGTACTTC,CASSQGTGTYEQYF
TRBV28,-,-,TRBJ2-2,TGTGCCAGCAGTCCAAACCCCACCAGGGTTGTAAGGGAGCTGTTTTTT,CASSPNPTRVVRELFF
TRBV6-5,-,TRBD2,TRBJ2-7,TGTGCCAGCAGTTCCAGACGGGGGGGAGAGCAGTACTTC,CASSSRRGGEQYF
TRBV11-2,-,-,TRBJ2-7,TGTGCCAGCAGCCCTAGAGGGTCCCAGGGGTGGGGCGAGCAGTACTTC,CASSPRGSQGWGEQYF
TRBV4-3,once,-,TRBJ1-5,TGCGCCAGCAGCCAAGATGGGGCAGGCAATCAGCCCCAGCATTTT,CASSQDGAGNQPQHF
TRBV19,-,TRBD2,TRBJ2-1,TGTGCCAGTAGTCCCCAGCGGGAGGGTCCCGATGAGCAGTTCTTC,CASSPQREGPDEQFF
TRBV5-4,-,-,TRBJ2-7,TGTGCCAGCAGCTTGCAGGGCTCTGACTACGAGCAGTACTTC,CASSLQGSDYEQYF
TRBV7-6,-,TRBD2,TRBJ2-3,TGTGCCAGCAGCTTGGGGACTAGCGGCTTCACAGATACGCAGTATTTT,CASSLGTSGFTDTQYF
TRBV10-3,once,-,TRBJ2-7,TGTGCCATCAGTGAGTCGGGGTCCGCGGCCGAGCAGTACTTC,CAISESGSAAEQYF